Below, 11 T cell receptor beta chains from the same sample are listed, as sequenced in a study of T cells in Graves' hyperthyroidism and ophthalmopathy. What was amplified from RNA transcripts were TCR beta CDR3 regions. TCR CDR3 underwent first-round RT-PCR with the HTBI primer set. TCRdb analysed the multiplex PCR reads with MiXCR anew, one entry per CDR3 protein. This sample has 300,000 to 400,000 distinct CDR3 sequences, with 21% found just once. Sequenced sample: blood. All receptors come from a woman between 45 and 60 years old with Graves' hyperthyroidism.

This clonotype was seen at least ten times. The chain employs TRBV10-3 and TRBJ2-1, with TRBD1 matching over 8 bases. Germline V gene sequence: CDR1 ENHRY, CDR2 SYGVKD. The CDR3 sequence is 15 residues long. The J segment lost 5 bases and the V segment lost 6 bases, leaving 9 bases of the junction unmatched. The CDR3 region has the DNA TGTGCCATCAGAAAGTACGGACAGGGAGACAATGAGCAGTTCTTC. It codes for CAIRKYGQGDNEQFF.

This clonotype was observed a handful of times. The chain links TRBV11-3 to TRBJ1-6; D may be TRBD1 (5 bases). V lost 5 bases and J 7 bases, leaving 15 bases between the germline ends. The CDR3 runs to 15 residues. The germline gives CDR1 SGHNT, CDR2 YENEEA. The CDR3 DNA sequence: TGTGCCAGCAGCCCGTCGGGGGGAAAGAATTCACCCCTCCACTTT. It codes for CASSPSGGKNSPLHF.

This clonotype was picked up many times. For the CDR3, the DNA is TGCAGTGCTAGGTCTCCAGGTGTTTACACCGGGGAGCTGTTTTTT. Protein sequence: CSARSPGVYTGELFF. The chain uses TRBV20-1 and TRBJ2-2; D is undetermined. Trimming removed 3 bases from V and 3 bases from J, with 14 bases in between. The CDR3 totals 15 residues. Germline V gene lookup returns CDR1 DFQATT and CDR2 SNEGSKA (reference sequence).

There are many counts of this clonotype. The CDR3 reads CASSESGTSAVTDTQYF. For the CDR3, the DNA is TGCGCCAGCAGTGAGAGTGGGACTAGCGCGGTGACAGATACGCAGTATTTT. The chain carries TRBV10-2 and TRBJ2-3; 10 nucleotides align to TRBD2. Per germline, CDR1 WSHSY and CDR2 SAAADI. V gave up 2 bases and J gave up 3 bases; unmatched junction bases: 8. This CDR3 is 17 amino acids long.

This clonotype turned up a few times. V and J are TRBV28 and TRBJ1-5; D is unclear. The CDR3 covers 15 residues. Trimming took off 3 bases at V and 0 bases at J, with 9 bases between the two ends. The germline CDR1 and CDR2 sequences are MDHEN and SYDVKM. The CDR3 sequence is CASSFPKDSNQPQHF. CDR3 DNA: TGTGCCAGCAGTTTCCCCAAGGATAGCAATCAGCCCCAGCATTTT.

This clonotype showed up many times. The chain couples TRBV2 to TRBJ2-5; D is uncertain. Germline-derived CDR1 and CDR2 are SNHLY and FYNNEI. The CDR3 consists of 12 residues. Trimming left V 4 bases short and J 3 bases short, with 6 bases between. This CDR3 reads CASSGYEETQYF. DNA of the CDR3: TGTGCCAGCAGTGGCTATGAAGAGACCCAGTACTTC.

This clonotype has a count of ten or more. This rearrangement joins TRBV30 to TRBJ1-2; tentative D call: TRBD1 (5 bases). The CDR3 is 13 residues long. Per germline, CDR1 GTSNPN and CDR2 SVGIG (reference sequence). Trimming cost V 3 bases and J 6 bases, with 14 bases left between them. CDR3 residues: CAWRHSGGNGYTF. CDR3 sequence (DNA): TGTGCCTGGAGGCACTCTGGGGGAAATGGCTACACCTTC.

This clonotype was recorded many times. One junction end does not reproduce the germline sequence, and a read error may be involved. The rearrangement links TRBV5-1 to TRBJ2-5; the D gene could be TRBD1 or TRBD2 (5 bases each). The length of the CDR3 is 13 residues. The germline V gene has CDR1 SGHRS and CDR2 YFSETQ. The CDR3 spells CASSLGRQETQYF. In DNA, the CDR3 is TGTGCCAGCAGCTTGGGACGGCAAGAGACCCAGTACTTC.

This clonotype was observed a few times. The gene calls are TRBV5-1 and TRBJ2-7; weak D call: TRBD1 (6 bases). Per the germline V gene, CDR1 is SGHRS and CDR2 is YFSETQ. CDR3 size: 15 residues. V was pared by 0 bases and J by 2 bases, with 12 bases between. The CDR3 is CASSLEPGVTYEQYF. The CDR3 DNA follows: TGCGCCAGCAGCTTGGAGCCAGGGGTAACCTACGAGCAGTACTTC.

Ten or more counts support this clonotype. The J gene is TRBJ2-3, the V gene TRBV20-1; TRBD1 matches 8 bases. V dropped 5 bases and J dropped 3; count of bases not matched to a gene: 10. The CDR3 loop spans 15 amino acids. CDR1 is DFQATT, CDR2 SNEGSKA, per germline (reference sequence). This CDR3 is CSAGGAGGWTDTQYF. Written as DNA, the CDR3 is TGCAGTGCTGGAGGAGCAGGGGGCTGGACAGATACGCAGTATTTT.

Details on this clonotype: One base away lies a much larger clone, so this may be a sequencing read error. The gene calls are TRBV3-1 and TRBJ2-1; 8 bases match TRBD2. The CDR3 extends over 15 amino acids. The junction had 7 bases not matched to a gene; V was cut back by 6 bases and J by 3 bases. Germline values: CDR1 LGHDT, CDR2 YNNKEL (reference sequence). CDR3 residues: CASSDAGGDYNEQFF. The DNA for the CDR3 is TGTGCCAGCAGTGACGCGGGAGGTGACTACAATGAGCAGTTCTTC.